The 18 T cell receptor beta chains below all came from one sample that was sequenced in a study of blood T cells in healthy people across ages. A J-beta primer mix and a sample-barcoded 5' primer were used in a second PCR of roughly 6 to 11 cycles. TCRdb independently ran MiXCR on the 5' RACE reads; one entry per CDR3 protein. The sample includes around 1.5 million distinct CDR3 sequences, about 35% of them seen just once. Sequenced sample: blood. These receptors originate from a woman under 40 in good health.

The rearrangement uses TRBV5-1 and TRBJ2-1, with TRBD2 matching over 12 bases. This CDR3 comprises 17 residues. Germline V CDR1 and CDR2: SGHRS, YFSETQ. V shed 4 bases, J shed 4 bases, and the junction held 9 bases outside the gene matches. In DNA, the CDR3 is TGCGCCAGCAGCAGACTAGCGGGGGCCCCTTCTTACAATGAGCAGTTCTTC. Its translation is CASSRLAGAPSYNEQFF.

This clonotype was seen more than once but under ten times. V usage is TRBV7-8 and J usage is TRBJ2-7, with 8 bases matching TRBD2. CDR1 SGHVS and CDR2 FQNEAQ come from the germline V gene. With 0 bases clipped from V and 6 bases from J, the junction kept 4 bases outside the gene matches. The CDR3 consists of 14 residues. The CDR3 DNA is TGTGCCAGCAGCTTAGCTGGCGGGAGGTCCGAGCAGTACTTC. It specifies CASSLAGGRSEQYF.

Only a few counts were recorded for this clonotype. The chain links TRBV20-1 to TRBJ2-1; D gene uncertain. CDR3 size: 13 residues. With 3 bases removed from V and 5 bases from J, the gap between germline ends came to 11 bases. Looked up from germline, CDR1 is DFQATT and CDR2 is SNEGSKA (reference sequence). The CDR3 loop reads CSARIPKNNEQFF. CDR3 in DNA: TGCAGTGCTAGGATTCCAAAGAACAATGAGCAGTTCTTC.

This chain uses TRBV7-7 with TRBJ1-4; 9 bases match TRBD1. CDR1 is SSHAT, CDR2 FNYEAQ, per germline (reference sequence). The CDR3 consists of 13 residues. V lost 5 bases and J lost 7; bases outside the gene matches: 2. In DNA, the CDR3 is TGTGCCAGCAGCCTGACAGGGGGTGAAAAACTGTTTTTT. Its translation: CASSLTGGEKLFF.

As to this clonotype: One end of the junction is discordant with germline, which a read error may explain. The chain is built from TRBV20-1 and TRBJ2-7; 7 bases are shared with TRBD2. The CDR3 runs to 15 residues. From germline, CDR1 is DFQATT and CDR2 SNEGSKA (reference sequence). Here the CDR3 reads CGARDPASGPHEQYF. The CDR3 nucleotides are TGCGGTGCTAGAGATCCGGCTAGCGGACCCCACGAGCAGTACTTC.

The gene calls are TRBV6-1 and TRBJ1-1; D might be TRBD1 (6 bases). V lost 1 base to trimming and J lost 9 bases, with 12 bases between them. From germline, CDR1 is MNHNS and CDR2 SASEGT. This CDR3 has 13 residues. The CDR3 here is CASSEDPQGKAFF. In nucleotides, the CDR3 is TGTGCCAGCAGTGAAGACCCCCAGGGGAAAGCTTTCTTT.

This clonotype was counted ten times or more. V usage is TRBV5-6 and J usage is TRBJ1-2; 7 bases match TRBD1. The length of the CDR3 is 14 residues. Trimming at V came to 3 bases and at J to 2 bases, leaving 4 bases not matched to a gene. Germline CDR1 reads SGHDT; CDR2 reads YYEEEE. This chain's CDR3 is CASSSGQSNYGYTF. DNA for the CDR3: TGTGCCAGCAGCTCGGGACAGAGCAACTATGGCTACACCTTC.

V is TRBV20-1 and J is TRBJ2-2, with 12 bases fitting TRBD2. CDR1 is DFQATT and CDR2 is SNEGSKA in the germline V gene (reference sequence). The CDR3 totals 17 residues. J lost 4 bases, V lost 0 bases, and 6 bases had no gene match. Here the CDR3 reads CSARDRLAGAGTGELFF. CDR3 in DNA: TGCAGTGCTAGAGATCGACTAGCGGGAGCGGGCACCGGGGAGCTGTTTTTT.

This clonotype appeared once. The CDR3 region has the DNA TGTGCCAGCAGCTCCGGTTGGAGCGAGCAGTACTTC. Residues: CASSSGWSEQYF. The chain links TRBV5-4 to TRBJ2-7; D uncertain. Germline CDR1 and CDR2: SGHNT and YYREEE (reference sequence). The V and J ends lost 3 bases and 6 bases respectively, with 10 bases between them. The CDR3 totals 12 residues.

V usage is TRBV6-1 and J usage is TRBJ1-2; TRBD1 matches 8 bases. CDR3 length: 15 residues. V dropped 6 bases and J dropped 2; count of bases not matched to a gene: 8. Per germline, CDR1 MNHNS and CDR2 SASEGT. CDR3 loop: CASRDRDRGNYGYTF. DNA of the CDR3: TGTGCCAGCAGAGACCGTGACAGGGGCAACTATGGCTACACCTTC.

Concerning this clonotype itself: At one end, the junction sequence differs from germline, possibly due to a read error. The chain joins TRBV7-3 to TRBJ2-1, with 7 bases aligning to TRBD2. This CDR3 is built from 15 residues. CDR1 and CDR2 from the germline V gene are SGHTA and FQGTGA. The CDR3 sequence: CASSEASGGYNERFF. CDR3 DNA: TGTGCCAGCAGCGAAGCTAGCGGTGGCTACAATGAGCGGTTCTTC.

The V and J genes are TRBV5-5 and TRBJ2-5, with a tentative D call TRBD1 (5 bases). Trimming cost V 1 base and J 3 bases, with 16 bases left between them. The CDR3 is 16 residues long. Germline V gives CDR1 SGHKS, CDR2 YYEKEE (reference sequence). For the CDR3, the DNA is TGTGCCAGCAGCTTGAATCGTTACTCAGGGAAAGAGACCCAGTACTTC. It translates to CASSLNRYSGKETQYF. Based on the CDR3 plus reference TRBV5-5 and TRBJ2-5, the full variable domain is DAGVTQSPTHLIKTRGQQVTLRCSPISGHKSVSWYQQVLGQGPQFIFQYYEKEERGRGNFPDRFSARQFPNYSSELNVNALLLGDSALYLCASSLNRYSGKETQYFGPGTRLLVL.

CDR3 region: CASSPQQGPGGNQPQHF. The CDR3 DNA reads TGTGCCAGCAGTCCCCAACAGGGCCCGGGGGGCAATCAGCCCCAGCATTTT. J is TRBJ1-5 and V is TRBV12-3 or TRBV12-4; tentative D call: TRBD1 (6 bases). The V end was cut by 5 bases, the J end by 2 bases, with 19 bases between. This CDR3 is built from 17 residues.

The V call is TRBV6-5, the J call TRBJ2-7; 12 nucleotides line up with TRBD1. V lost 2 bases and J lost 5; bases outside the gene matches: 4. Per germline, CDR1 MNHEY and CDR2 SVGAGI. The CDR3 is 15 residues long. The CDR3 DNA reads TGTGCCAGCAGTTACCCGGGACAGGGGGCGAACGAGCAGTACTTC. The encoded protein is CASSYPGQGANEQYF.

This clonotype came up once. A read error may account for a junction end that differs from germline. This CDR3 is CAGSSGNTEAFF. The CDR3, as DNA: TGCGCCGGCAGTTCGGGTAACACTGAAGCTTTCTTT. The V gene is TRBV5-1, the J gene TRBJ1-1; no clear D. The CDR3 covers 12 residues. CDR1 and CDR2 (germline): SGHRS, YFSETQ.

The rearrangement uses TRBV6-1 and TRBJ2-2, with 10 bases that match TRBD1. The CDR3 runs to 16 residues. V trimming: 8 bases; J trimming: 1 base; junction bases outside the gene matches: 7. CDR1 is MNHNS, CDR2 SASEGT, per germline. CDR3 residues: CASPTGQGRNTGELFF. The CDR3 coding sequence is TGTGCCAGCCCCACGGGACAGGGGAGGAACACCGGGGAGCTGTTTTTT.

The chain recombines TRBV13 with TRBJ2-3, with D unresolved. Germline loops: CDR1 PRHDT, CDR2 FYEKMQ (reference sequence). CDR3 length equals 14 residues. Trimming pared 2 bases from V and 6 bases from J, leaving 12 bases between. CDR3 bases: TGTGCCAGCAGCTTAACCCAGGATGGGGATACGCAGTATTTT. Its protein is CASSLTQDGDTQYF.

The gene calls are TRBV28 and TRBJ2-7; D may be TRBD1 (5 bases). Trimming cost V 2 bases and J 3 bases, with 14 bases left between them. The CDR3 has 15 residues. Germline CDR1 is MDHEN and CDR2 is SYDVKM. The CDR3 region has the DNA TGTGCCAGCAGTTTACCAGGGCTTAAAGACTACGAGCAGTACTTC. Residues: CASSLPGLKDYEQYF.